A single sample is the source of the 23 T cell receptor beta chains below, sequenced in a study of T-cell reconstitution after alpha-beta-depleted transplantation in children. Preparing the TCRbeta library involved the use of unique molecular identifiers. TCRdb fed the PCR reads into MiXCR, producing one record per CDR3 protein. The sample shows 580,000 or so distinct CDR3 sequences, 23% of them seen only once. The sequencing here drew on PBMCs, mostly from graft donor cells, taken 360 days after TCRalphabeta/CD19-depleted stem cell transplant. All receptors come from a boy under three years old who had a stem cell transplant for acute myeloid leukemia, so the T cells may come from the graft donor.

The CDR3 region is CASSEGRDSSQAIYF. CDR3 in DNA: TGTGCCAGCAGTGAAGGGAGGGACAGCTCGCAGGCCATATATTTT. This sequence joins TRBV25-1 and TRBJ1-3; 7 bases agree with TRBD1. Germline lookup yields CDR1 MGHDK and CDR2 SYGVNS. This CDR3 comprises 15 residues. V shed 2 bases and J 11 bases; nucleotides not matched to a gene: 12.

This clonotype was seen repeatedly, ten times or more. The rearrangement uses TRBV5-1 and TRBJ2-3; D gene ambiguous. The CDR3 is 15 residues long. The ends were cut back, 2 bases at V and 2 bases at J, with 12 bases in the middle. CDR1 and CDR2 (germline): SGHRS, YFSETQ. The DNA of the CDR3 is TGCGCCAGCAGCTTAACACTTCGATCCACAGATACGCAGTATTTT. Its translation: CASSLTLRSTDTQYF.

This chain connects TRBV20-1 to TRBJ1-2; a possible D gene is TRBD1 (6 bases). CDR3 length equals 14 residues. CDR1 and CDR2 from the germline V gene are DFQATT and SNEGSKA (reference sequence). The V gene lost 4 bases and the J gene lost 0 bases, with 12 bases spanning the gap. CDR3 sequence reads: CSATRQATNYGYTF. For the CDR3, the DNA is TGCAGTGCTACCCGACAGGCAACTAACTATGGCTACACCTTC.

This clonotype showed up just a few times. The J gene is TRBJ2-6, the V gene TRBV5-1; D may correspond to TRBD1 or TRBD2 (5 bases each). Per the germline V gene, CDR1 is SGHRS and CDR2 is YFSETQ. The V gene lost 1 base and the J gene lost 3 bases, with 14 bases spanning the gap. The CDR3 length is 17 residues. In DNA, the CDR3 is TGCGCCAGCAGCTTGCTGCAGGGAGCAAGTGGGGCCAACGTCCTGACTTTC. Translating it yields CASSLLQGASGANVLTF.

The V call is TRBV4-1, the J call TRBJ2-7; D not certain. Looked up from germline, CDR1 is MGHRA and CDR2 is YSYEKL. V shed 1 base and J shed 3 bases, with 13 bases lying between them. This CDR3 has 15 residues. This CDR3 reads CASSQASLAGYEQYV. CDR3 sequence (DNA): TGCGCCAGCAGCCAAGCGAGTTTGGCCGGCTACGAGCAGTACGTC.

This clonotype was counted many times. V gene TRBV29-1 combines with J gene TRBJ2-7; D perhaps matches TRBD1 (5 bases). There are 11 residues in the CDR3. Germline loops: CDR1 SQVTM, CDR2 ANQGSEA. V was shortened by 0 bases and J by 12 bases, with 12 bases between the two germline ends. The CDR3 loop is CSVEEGRVRYV. Here the CDR3 DNA reads TGCAGCGTTGAAGAGGGCAGGGTACGGTACGTC.

This chain connects TRBV5-6 to TRBJ2-5, with 13 bases matching TRBD2. Germline V lookup: CDR1 SGHDT, CDR2 YYEEEE. The V segment lost 5 bases and the J segment 4 bases; nucleotides outside the gene matches: 5. CDR3 length: 15 residues. The CDR3 DNA reads as TGTGCCAGCAGTCCCGGGACTAGCGGGGCAGAGACCCAGTACTTC. This sequence encodes CASSPGTSGAETQYF.

The sample holds a few counts of this clonotype. V gene TRBV27 combines with J gene TRBJ2-1, with a possible D match to TRBD2 (5 bases). This CDR3 comprises 15 residues. Germline lookup yields CDR1 MNHEY and CDR2 SMNVEV (reference sequence). V lost 3 bases to trimming and J lost 6 bases, with 15 bases between them. The DNA for the CDR3 is TGTGCCAGCAGTTTCGGTGAGGGCCCCCTCAATGAGCAGTTCTTC. Its protein is CASSFGEGPLNEQFF.

This clonotype has at least ten counts. The chain carries TRBV15 and TRBJ1-5; D is possibly TRBD1 (5 bases). The CDR3 contains 16 residues. V was shortened by 1 base and J by 7 bases, with 17 bases between the two germline ends. Germline CDR1 LNHNV, CDR2 YYDKDF (reference sequence). CDR3 coding DNA: TGTGCCACCAGCAGAGGACGGGACTCGCCTACACAGCCCCAGCATTTT. Protein: CATSRGRDSPTQPQHF.

This clonotype was seen only a few times. V gene TRBV15 combines with J gene TRBJ1-1; perhaps TRBD1 as D (5 bases). The CDR3 runs 14 residues. Trimming removed 4 bases from V and 5 bases from J, with 14 bases in between. Germline V lookup: CDR1 LNHNV, CDR2 YYDKDF (reference sequence). The DNA of the CDR3 is TGTGCCACCAGCAAGGGATGGCAGGGAACTGAAGCTTTCTTT. This gives the protein CATSKGWQGTEAFF.

This clonotype was detected only a few times. This chain links TRBV10-2 with TRBJ2-3; 8 nucleotides align to TRBD2. This CDR3 contains 16 residues. Germline lookup yields CDR1 WSHSY and CDR2 SAAADI. Germline trimming cut 6 bases from V and 2 bases from J; bases unmatched to any gene: 10. Here the CDR3 reads CASRKLAGISTDTQYF. The CDR3 bases are TGCGCCAGCAGAAAATTAGCGGGGATCTCCACAGATACGCAGTATTTT.

Ten or more counts support this clonotype. The chain carries TRBV20-1 and TRBJ2-5; 9 bases are shared with TRBD2. The V gene end was trimmed by 3 bases and the J gene end by 1 base; junction bases not matched to a gene: 6. CDR1 DFQATT and CDR2 SNEGSKA come from the germline V gene (reference sequence). This CDR3 contains 15 residues. The CDR3 is CSAREGRGGQETQYF. CDR3 coding DNA: TGCAGTGCTAGGGAGGGGCGGGGGGGCCAAGAGACCCAGTACTTC.

This clonotype occurred many times. The chain has TRBV18 and TRBJ2-2; the D is unclear. V was shortened by 3 bases and J by 8 bases, with 4 bases between the two germline ends. The V gene's germline CDR1 is KGHSH and CDR2 LQKENI. This CDR3 contains 11 residues. Written as DNA, the CDR3 is TGTGCCAGCTCACCGAGGGGGGAGCTGTTTTTT. It translates to CASSPRGELFF.

In this sample, this clonotype turned up a few times. This chain links TRBV12-3 or TRBV12-4 with TRBJ1-6; the D is unclear. CDR3 length: 16 residues. Trimming pared 7 bases from V and 7 bases from J, leaving 20 bases between. The CDR3 protein is CASTRRVVSENSPLHF. The CDR3 region has the DNA TGTGCCAGCACCAGAAGGGTAGTATCGGAGAATTCACCCCTCCACTTT.

This clonotype turned up a few times. V gene TRBV7-8 combines with J gene TRBJ2-7; D is possibly TRBD1 (5 bases). Germline V gene data show CDR1 as SGHVS and CDR2 as FQNEAQ. Trimming took 5 bases from V and 3 from J, leaving 14 bases between them. CDR3 length: 14 residues. The CDR3 loop reads CASSPGLIDYEQYF. As DNA, the CDR3 is TGTGCCAGCAGCCCAGGGCTTATTGACTACGAGCAGTACTTC. Variable domain in full (rest from reference TRBV7-8 and TRBJ2-7): GAGVSQSPRYKVAKRGQDVALRCDPISGHVSLFWYQQALGQGPEFLTYFQNEAQLDKSGLPSDRFFAERPEGSVSTLKIQRTQQEDSAVYLCASSPGLIDYEQYFGPGTRLTVT.

V gene TRBV20-1 combines with J gene TRBJ1-1; possible D gene TRBD1, 6 bases. V shed 7 bases and J shed 0 bases, with 21 bases lying between them. The CDR3 spans 16 residues. Germline CDR1 is DFQATT and CDR2 is SNEGSKA (reference sequence). In DNA, the CDR3 is TGCAGTGTGGGGCGGCAGCAAAGGGGGATGAACACTGAAGCTTTCTTT. It specifies CSVGRQQRGMNTEAFF.

This clonotype occurred a few times. At one end, the junction sequence differs from germline, possibly due to a read error. The chain combines TRBV29-1 with TRBJ2-7; possible D gene TRBD2, 5 bases. CDR3 size: 12 residues. Germline V gives CDR1 SQVTM, CDR2 ANQGSEA. The CDR3 region is CSVVEGSHEQYF. The CDR3 nucleotides are TGCAGCGTTGTTGAGGGCTCCCACGAGCAGTACTTC.

The chain is built from TRBV20-1 and TRBJ2-7; 9 bases map to TRBD1. This CDR3 spans 17 amino acids. Trimming removed 0 bases from V and 4 bases from J; junction bases left unmatched: 13. The germline V gene encodes CDR1 DFQATT and CDR2 SNEGSKA (reference sequence). The CDR3 DNA reads TGCAGTGCTAGAGATTTTGCGGGACAGGGCCCAATTTACGAGCAGTACTTC. As protein: CSARDFAGQGPIYEQYF.

The rearrangement uses TRBV20-1 and TRBJ2-7; TRBD2 is a possible D gene (5 bases). CDR1 and CDR2 from the germline V gene are DFQATT and SNEGSKA (reference sequence). V was clipped by 6 bases and J by 1 base, with 13 bases between them. This CDR3 has 13 residues. The CDR3 loop is CSAKGEASYEQYV. The CDR3 coding sequence is TGCAGTGCAAAGGGAGAAGCATCCTACGAGCAGTACGTC.

This clonotype came up many times. The genes are TRBV12-3 or TRBV12-4 and TRBJ1-6; 11 bases map to TRBD1. The CDR3 length is 15 residues. V dropped 6 bases and J dropped 7; count of bases not matched to a gene: 5. CDR3 DNA sequence: TGTGCCAGCAGCCCCAGGGACAGGGGGAATTCACCCCTCCACTTT. Residues: CASSPRDRGNSPLHF.

There are many counts of this clonotype. V gene TRBV27 combines with J gene TRBJ2-7, with D unclear. Germline V gene lookup returns CDR1 MNHEY and CDR2 SMNVEV (reference sequence). This CDR3 region has 13 residues. V was trimmed by 2 bases and J by 8 bases, leaving 13 bases between them. The CDR3 sequence: CASSLEPYVKQYF. CDR3 nucleotides: TGTGCCAGCAGTTTAGAGCCCTACGTCAAGCAGTACTTC.

The sample holds many counts of this clonotype. The gene calls are TRBV20-1 and TRBJ2-3, with unresolved D. This CDR3 is built from 11 residues. Germline values: CDR1 DFQATT, CDR2 SNEGSKA (reference sequence). The V end was cut by 0 bases, the J end by 9 bases, with 7 bases between. The CDR3 sequence: CSARDGVTQYF. The CDR3, as DNA: TGCAGTGCTAGAGATGGGGTGACGCAGTATTTT.

This clonotype was counted between two and nine times. This chain links TRBV6-1 with TRBJ2-1; TRBD1 or TRBD2 may be the D gene (5 bases each). Germline CDR1 and CDR2: MNHNS and SASEGT. The V gene lost 8 bases and the J gene lost 7 bases, with 15 bases spanning the gap. The CDR3 spans 13 residues. The CDR3 DNA is TGTGCCAGCCGGGACCCCCAAACGAATGAGCAGTTCTTC. This encodes CASRDPQTNEQFF.